Presented here are 18 T cell receptor beta chains from one specimen sequenced in a study of cytomegalovirus exposure and HLA in healthy donors. PCR involved 60 Vbeta and 13 Jbeta primers. Clones were sequenced by immunoSEQ multiplex PCR, and TCRdb holds only the in-frame ones, with some missing. The repertoire holds 75,000 to 90,000 clones, with roughly 80% as singletons. The sequenced material came from PBMCs. The receptors stem from a woman aged 40 to 50 in good health and CMV-seropositive.

This clone showed up just once. The rearrangement uses TRBV5-4 and TRBJ1-1; 7 bases line up with TRBD1. V gave up 3 bases and J gave up 0 bases; unmatched junction bases: 11. The CDR3 sequence is 17 residues long. Germline values: CDR1 SGHNT, CDR2 YYREEE (reference sequence). The CDR3 nucleotides read TGTGCCAGCAGCTCCACAGGGGACGGATTTCTGAACACTGAAGCTTTCTTT. It encodes CASSSTGDGFLNTEAFF.

The chain uses TRBV18 and TRBJ1-5; D is perhaps TRBD1 (5 bases). V dropped 3 bases and J dropped 5 bases, with 14 bases sitting between them. The CDR3 is 15 residues long. Per the germline V gene, CDR1 is KGHSH and CDR2 is LQKENI. CDR3 amino acids: CASSPGTPGDQPQHF. The CDR3 DNA is TGTGCCAGCTCACCCGGGACGCCGGGGGATCAGCCCCAGCATTTT.

This CDR3 reads CASSPPVLKTVYGYTF. The CDR3 DNA is TGTGCCAGCAGCCCCCCGGTCCTCAAAACCGTCTATGGCTACACCTTC. The chain uses TRBV28 and TRBJ1-2; D not certain. V shed 6 bases and J shed 4 bases, with 21 bases lying between them. The germline gives CDR1 MDHEN, CDR2 SYDVKM. The CDR3 consists of 16 residues.

V and J are TRBV29-1 and TRBJ2-1; perhaps TRBD1 as D (6 bases). V was pared by 7 bases and J by 3 bases, with 13 bases between. Germline V gene data show CDR1 as SQVTM and CDR2 as ANQGSEA. The CDR3 sequence is 13 residues long. CDR3 bases: TGCAGCGGCCGCAAGGGGGTCTACAATGAGCAGTTCTTC. Its translation: CSGRKGVYNEQFF.

The rearrangement links TRBV30 to TRBJ1-1; a possible D gene is TRBD1 (5 bases). V was cut by 0 bases and J by 4 bases, with 18 bases left in between. The CDR3 contains 16 residues. Germline loops: CDR1 GTSNPN, CDR2 SVGIG (reference sequence). CDR3 DNA sequence: TGTGCCTGGAGTGTAGGCAGGGTGGGATTAGGCACTGAAGCTTTCTTT. Translating gives CAWSVGRVGLGTEAFF. Combining the CDR3 with reference TRBV30 and TRBJ1-1 gives the whole variable domain SQTIHQWPATLVQPVGSPLSLECTVEGTSNPNLYWYRQAAGRGLQLLFYSVGIGQISSEVPQNLSASRPQDRQFILSSKKLLLSDSGFYLCAWSVGRVGLGTEAFFGQGTRLTVV.

This clone came up a few times. V gene TRBV14 combines with J gene TRBJ2-7; TRBD2 matches at 9 bases. CDR1 and CDR2 (germline): SGHDN, FVKESK. V trimming: 4 bases; J trimming: 7 bases; junction bases outside the gene matches: 8. This CDR3 has 14 amino acids. The CDR3, as DNA: TGTGCCAGCAGCCTAGCTAGCGGGGCCTTTGAGCAGTACTTC. Encoded protein: CASSLASGAFEQYF.

This clone occurred a few times. V is TRBV7-7 and J is TRBJ2-2; 7 bases are a match to TRBD1. This CDR3 region has 16 residues. V was pared by 5 bases and J by 0 bases, with 6 bases of the junction left unmatched. Germline CDR1 and CDR2: SSHAT and FNYEAQ (reference sequence). CDR3 DNA: TGTGCCAGCAGCGTAAGACAGGGTGCGAACACCGGGGAGCTGTTTTTT. Protein sequence: CASSVRQGANTGELFF.

The gene calls are TRBV5-1 and TRBJ2-3, with D unclear. The CDR3 is 14 amino acids. CDR1 and CDR2 from the germline V gene are SGHRS and YFSETQ. Trimming cost V 0 bases and J 4 bases, with 9 bases left between them. In DNA form, the CDR3 reads TGCGCCAGCAGCTTGGTGGCTGCGGCAGATACGCAGTATTTT. Its protein product is CASSLVAAADTQYF.

The chain uses TRBV28 and TRBJ2-2, with unresolved D. Germline CDR1 and CDR2: MDHEN and SYDVKM. The CDR3 is made up of 13 amino acids. Trimming stripped 4 bases from V and 4 bases from J, with 7 bases between. CDR3 sequence: CASSYPGTGELFF. The CDR3 coding sequence is TGTGCCAGCAGTTATCCGGGCACCGGGGAGCTGTTTTTT. The whole variable domain, remainder taken from reference TRBV28 and TRBJ2-2, is DVKVTQSSRYLVKRTGEKVFLECVQDMDHENMFWYRQDPGLGLRLIYFSYDVKMKEKGDIPEGYSVSREKKERFSLILESASTNQTSMYLCASSYPGTGELFFGEGSRLTVL.

This chain uses TRBV5-3 with TRBJ1-4; D is perhaps TRBD1 (5 bases). TRBV5-3 is an ORF for which the function is uncertain. The CDR3 runs to 15 residues. V lost 4 bases to trimming and J lost 7 bases, with 17 bases between them. CDR3 residues: CARSGRQGGVEKLFF. The CDR3 DNA sequence: TGTGCCAGAAGCGGGCGCCAGGGCGGAGTTGAAAAACTGTTTTTT.

The chain links TRBV6-5 to TRBJ2-5, with a tentative D call TRBD2 (7 bases). The CDR3 runs 14 residues. Between the trimmed V and J ends, which lost 4 bases and 4 bases, there was a span of 13 bases. Per the germline V gene, CDR1 is MNHEY and CDR2 is SVGAGI. CDR3 in amino acids: CASSSSGGLETQYF. The CDR3 DNA reads as TGTGCCAGCAGTTCCTCCGGGGGGCTAGAGACCCAGTACTTC.

V gene TRBV7-9 combines with J gene TRBJ1-6; weak D call: TRBD1 (5 bases). V lost 3 bases and J 1 base, leaving 10 bases between the germline ends. There are 16 residues in the CDR3. CDR1 is SEHNR, CDR2 FQNEAQ, per germline (reference sequence). CDR3: CASSLGGGSYNSPLHF. In DNA form, the CDR3 reads TGTGCCAGCAGCTTGGGGGGTGGGTCCTATAATTCACCCCTCCACTTT.

This chain links TRBV9 with TRBJ1-4; D is uncertain. With 1 base removed from V and 5 bases from J, the gap between germline ends came to 12 bases. Germline CDR1 reads SGDLS; CDR2 reads YYNGEE. The CDR3 totals 15 residues. The CDR3 DNA reads TGTGCCAGCAGCGTACGGGGAACCCCCAATGAAAAACTGTTTTTT. Translating it yields CASSVRGTPNEKLFF.

This sequence joins TRBV2 and TRBJ2-1; 9 bases are shared with TRBD2. The germline CDR1 and CDR2 sequences are SNHLY and FYNNEI. The CDR3 consists of 15 residues. Trimming removed 6 bases from V and 2 bases from J; junction bases left unmatched: 5. The DNA for the CDR3 is TGTGCCAGCAGGGGGACTAGCAAAACCTACAATGAGCAGTTCTTC. Its protein is CASRGTSKTYNEQFF.

The rearrangement links TRBV6-1 to TRBJ2-5, with a tentative D call TRBD1 (6 bases). This CDR3 region has 13 residues. Germline V lookup: CDR1 MNHNS, CDR2 SASEGT. Trimming removed 6 bases at V and 3 bases at J, with 11 bases between. For the CDR3, the DNA is TGTGCCAGCAGAACCGGGACAAAAGAGACCCAGTACTTC. Its translation is CASRTGTKETQYF.

This chain connects TRBV7-2 to TRBJ2-2, with a possible D match to TRBD2 (5 bases). The length of the CDR3 is 14 residues. Trimming removed 5 bases at V and 2 bases at J, with 9 bases between. Germline lookup yields CDR1 SGHTA and CDR2 FQGNSA. CDR3 sequence (DNA): TGTGCCAGCAGCCCCGGACTTAACACCGGGGAGCTGTTTTTT. Its protein is CASSPGLNTGELFF.

The chain combines TRBV6-5 with TRBJ1-2; D gene ambiguous. Deletions cut 7 bases from V and 3 bases from J, with 6 bases between. The CDR3 is made up of 11 amino acids. Germline V gene data show CDR1 as MNHEY and CDR2 as SVGAGI. The CDR3 loop reads CASIADYGYTF. Here the CDR3 DNA reads TGTGCCAGCATAGCAGACTATGGCTACACCTTC.

This clone was found once. V gene TRBV2 combines with J gene TRBJ2-3, with TRBD1 matching 7 bases. V lost 2 bases and J lost 1; bases outside the gene matches: 3. Germline CDR1 is SNHLY and CDR2 is FYNNEI. The CDR3 contains 15 residues. The CDR3 spells CASSERQGGTDTQYF. CDR3 bases: TGTGCCAGCAGTGAAAGACAGGGCGGCACAGATACGCAGTATTTT.